Presented here are 11 T cell receptor beta chains from one specimen sequenced in a study of T cells in Graves' hyperthyroidism and ophthalmopathy. TCR beta CDR3 regions were amplified from RNA transcripts. First-round RT-PCR of the TCR CDR3 relied on the HTBI primer set. TCRdb recomputed calls from the multiplex PCR reads with MiXCR, one row per CDR3 protein. The top ten clones hold approximately 26% of a sample with about 550,000 distinct CDR3 sequences, 20% of them seen once. The material sequenced was blood. Source of these receptors: a man younger than 30 with Graves' hyperthyroidism.

This clonotype came up many times. The chain carries TRBV12-5 and TRBJ2-1, with 8 bases lining up with TRBD2. CDR1 LGHNT and CDR2 FRNRAP come from the germline V gene. J lost 6 bases, V lost 2 bases, and 18 bases had no gene match. The CDR3 covers 19 residues. CDR3 DNA: TGTGCTAGTGGTTTGTTCCCCAGCGGGGGAAAGAGGCCCCTCAATGAGCAGTTCTTC. The encoded protein is CASGLFPSGGKRPLNEQFF.

The chain has TRBV2 and TRBJ2-7; D gene uncertain. Trimming removed 1 base at V and 3 bases at J, with 13 bases between. Germline CDR1 reads SNHLY; CDR2 reads FYNNEI. This CDR3 is built from 15 residues. The chain's CDR3 is CASSEDGGRFYEQYF. The CDR3 bases are TGTGCCAGCAGTGAAGATGGTGGTAGATTCTACGAGCAGTACTTC.

This clonotype was found a few times. The J gene is TRBJ2-5, the V gene TRBV9; 10 bases map to TRBD2. Trimming cost V 3 bases and J 0 bases; bases outside gene matches: 8. CDR1 is SGDLS, CDR2 YYNGEE, per germline. CDR3 length equals 17 residues. CDR3 in amino acids: CASSAGELAGDQETQYF. In DNA form, the CDR3 reads TGTGCCAGCAGCGCGGGGGAGCTAGCGGGGGACCAAGAGACCCAGTACTTC. The variable domain in full, completed from reference TRBV9 and TRBJ2-5, reads DSGVTQTPKHLITATGQRVTLRCSPRSGDLSVYWYQQSLDQGLQFLIQYYNGEERAKGNILERFSAQQFPDLHSELNLSSLELGDSALYFCASSAGELAGDQETQYFGPGTRLLVL.

V is TRBV9 and J is TRBJ2-7; perhaps D is TRBD1 or TRBD2 (6 bases each). V lost 7 bases, J lost 6 bases, and 20 bases lay in between. This CDR3 spans 14 amino acids. CDR1 and CDR2 from the germline V gene are SGDLS and YYNGEE. The CDR3 bases are TGTGCCAGCTCCCGTTCCGGGGGCGGTCCCGAGCAGTACTTC. Protein sequence: CASSRSGGGPEQYF.

This clonotype was counted between two and nine times. The rearrangement joins TRBV5-5 to TRBJ1-1; D is possibly TRBD1 (5 bases). The CDR3 is made up of 13 amino acids. Deletions cut 5 bases from V and 3 bases from J, with 11 bases between. Germline V gives CDR1 SGHKS, CDR2 YYEKEE (reference sequence). This CDR3 is CASSWGVDTEAFF. The CDR3 nucleotides read TGTGCCAGCAGTTGGGGGGTGGACACTGAAGCTTTCTTT.

Note on this clonotype: A much more abundant neighbour one base away suggests this may be a read error. The chain combines TRBV2 with TRBJ1-1; D remains unclear. The CDR3 sequence is 14 residues long. In germline, CDR1 is SNHLY, CDR2 FYNNEI. In nucleotides, the CDR3 is TGTGTCAGCAGTGAAGCGCGTCTCAGTTCTGAAGCTTTCTTT. Residues: CVSSEARLSSEAFF.

At least ten counts were recorded for this clonotype. The chain combines TRBV15 with TRBJ2-5; D gene unclear. V lost 3 bases, J lost 4 bases, and 9 bases lay in between. Germline V gene data show CDR1 as LNHNV and CDR2 as YYDKDF (reference sequence). This CDR3 contains 13 residues. The CDR3 DNA reads TGTGCCACCAGCAGGGGTCCATCAGAGACCCAGTACTTC. This translates into CATSRGPSETQYF.

There are a few counts of this clonotype. V is TRBV12-3 or TRBV12-4 and J is TRBJ1-1; D might be TRBD1 (6 bases). Deletions cut 3 bases from V and 1 base from J, with 15 bases between. This CDR3 spans 16 amino acids. CDR3 in amino acids: CASSLRQGFGNTEAFF. As DNA, the CDR3 is TGTGCCAGCAGTTTGCGGCAGGGGTTTGGGAACACTGAAGCTTTCTTT.

Worth noting for this clonotype: At one end, the junction sequence differs from germline, possibly due to a read error. The chain employs TRBV29-1 and TRBJ2-2; perhaps TRBD2 as D (5 bases). This CDR3 spans 13 amino acids. Germline CDR1 SQVTM, CDR2 ANQGSEA. CDR3 DNA: TGCAGCGTTCCGGGGAGAGTCACCGGAGAGCTGTTTTTT. This encodes CSVPGRVTGELFF.

The chain carries TRBV20-1 and TRBJ2-7; no definite D call. Trimming removed 4 bases at V and 6 bases at J, with 16 bases between. The CDR3 covers 13 residues. The germline V gene encodes CDR1 DFQATT and CDR2 SNEGSKA (reference sequence). DNA for the CDR3: TGCAGTGCTACCGGCAGCACCATCGGCGAGCAGTACTTC. Translating gives CSATGSTIGEQYF.

This sequence joins TRBV2 and TRBJ1-1, with a weak D call TRBD1 (5 bases). The CDR3 has 14 residues. Germline CDR1 SNHLY, CDR2 FYNNEI. The V end was cut by 6 bases, the J end by 1 base, with 12 bases between. This chain's CDR3 is CASSGGGTNTEAFF. The CDR3, as DNA: TGTGCCAGCAGCGGCGGGGGAACGAACACTGAAGCTTTCTTT.